The following is a TCR beta chain sequence with its context. This record belongs to a study of shared T cell receptors in the human thymus. This CDR3 region has 13 residues. Per germline, CDR1 MNHNS and CDR2 SASEGT. V dropped 7 bases and J dropped 4 bases, with 13 bases sitting between them. The protocol was immunoSEQ multiplex PCR, while the TCRdb copy is restricted to in-frame clones and leaves out a portion. The sample shows approximately 760,000 clones, 75% to 90% of them seen only once. This same sample was also taken into another study, of human thymus T cells.

The TCR sequence derives from a girl less than two years old with a congenital heart defect. The chain joins TRBV6-1 to TRBJ1-1, with D tentatively TRBD1 (5 bases). Sequences were obtained from thymocytes. The CDR3 DNA is TGTGCCAGCACCCTCCCCGGGGGCACTGAAGCTTTCTTT. It yields the protein CASTLPGGTEAFF.